The 8 T cell receptor beta chains presented below share a single source sample, sequenced in a study of metastatic and nonmetastatic thyroid tumors (TCRdb year 2020). No treatment had been received by any patient before thyroid surgery. Receptors were amplified or captured by PCR. The sequencer listed for this sample is Illumina HiSeq 4000. Using fastp at Q25 and MiXCR, TCRdb reprocessed the public reads and kept productive beta chains. This sample has about 8,000 clones in its table, and around 20% of those were observed once. The leading ten clones occupy over 7.5% of the sample. Sequencing used adjacent normal tissue. The receptors were gathered from a female donor with papillary thyroid cancer or a benign thyroid nodule (not recorded which). Some clones in this sample may be carry-over from other donors' samples.

This clone is classed as medium-sized (0.01 to 0.1%). The V call is TRBV19, the J call TRBJ1-3, with D unclear. Germline assignment: CDR1 LNHDA and CDR2 SQIVND (reference sequence). V lost 6 bases and J 0 bases, leaving 9 bases between the germline ends. The CDR3 spans 14 residues. The CDR3 loop is CASRAEISGNTIYF. The CDR3 bases are TGTGCCAGTAGGGCGGAGATCTCTGGAAACACCATATATTTT.

By frequency in the sample, this clone is medium-sized. The V and J genes are TRBV20-1 and TRBJ1-1; the D is unclear. Germline V CDR1 and CDR2: DFQATT, SNEGSKA (reference sequence). The CDR3 loop spans 12 amino acids. This chain's CDR3 is CSYYIGNTEAFF. The CDR3, as DNA: TGCAGCTACTACATTGGGAACACTGAAGCTTTCTTT.

As for this clone: A read error is likely, as this CDR3 ends without the conserved phenylalanine or tryptophan. V is TRBV7-9 and J is TRBJ1-6; D is uncertain. Trimming took 8 bases from V and 6 from J, leaving 11 bases between them. The germline CDR1 and CDR2 sequences are SEHNR and FQNEAQ (reference sequence). The CDR3 totals 13 residues. CDR3 nucleotides: TGTGCCAGCGCCGACGGAACTAATTCACCCCTCCACCTT. Translating gives CASADGTNSPLHL.

This clone turned up a few times. The chain links TRBV28 to TRBJ2-5, with TRBD2 matching 7 bases. Per germline, CDR1 MDHEN and CDR2 SYDVKM. The length of the CDR3 is 16 residues. With V trimmed by 6 bases and J by 2 bases, 12 bases remained unmatched. CDR3 sequence reads: CASSPRGGTRQETQYF. In DNA, the CDR3 is TGTGCCAGCAGCCCCCGCGGGGGAACGCGGCAAGAGACCCAGTACTTC. The complete variable domain, with remaining parts taken from reference TRBV28 and TRBJ2-5, reads DVKVTQSSRYLVKRTGEKVFLECVQDMDHENMFWYRQDPGLGLRLIYFSYDVKMKEKGDIPEGYSVSREKKERFSLILESASTNQTSMYLCASSPRGGTRQETQYFGPGTRLLVL.

In its sample, this clone ranks as medium-sized. DNA of the CDR3: TGTGCCAGCAGTGAATGGGGTCCCTACGAGCAGTACTTC. The encoded protein is CASSEWGPYEQYF. This rearrangement joins TRBV6-1 to TRBJ2-7; D gene ambiguous. Trimming took off 2 bases at V and 2 bases at J, with 7 bases between the two ends. The CDR3 has 13 residues. Looked up from germline, CDR1 is MNHNS and CDR2 is SASEGT.

V is TRBV6-2 or TRBV6-3 and J is TRBJ1-5; maybe TRBD1 (6 bases). V gave up 7 bases and J gave up 6 bases, with 10 bases separating them. Germline V gene sequence: CDR1 MNHEY, CDR2 SVGEGT. The CDR3 extends over 12 amino acids. The CDR3 is CASTGVGQPQHF. The CDR3 DNA follows: TGTGCCAGCACAGGGGTTGGTCAGCCCCAGCATTTT.

This clone is termed medium-sized (0.01 to 0.1%). The V and J genes are TRBV7-2 and TRBJ2-2, with D unclear. The germline CDR1 and CDR2 sequences are SGHTA and FQGNSA. The CDR3 loop spans 15 amino acids. V was pared by 2 bases and J by 1 base, with 8 bases between. CDR3 nucleotides: TGTGCCAGCAGCTTATTGGGCAAGAACACCGGGGAGCTGTTTTTT. Its protein is CASSLLGKNTGELFF.

This clone is medium-sized. The chain carries TRBV30 and TRBJ1-4, with D unresolved. V was clipped by 0 bases and J by 7 bases, with 18 bases between them. The CDR3 runs 16 residues. Germline assignment: CDR1 GTSNPN and CDR2 SVGIG (reference sequence). CDR3 protein: CAWSVPIRPDGEKLFF. The CDR3 bases are TGTGCCTGGAGTGTGCCTATTAGACCGGACGGTGAAAAACTGTTTTTT.